This T cell receptor (beta chain) originates from a study of technical replicates of blood from several donors. This clone was seen just once. V dropped 4 bases and J dropped 2; count of bases not matched to a gene: 17. CDR3 size: 18 residues. Germline CDR1 reads SGHRS; CDR2 reads YFSETQ. TCRdb's table, derived via immunoSEQ multiplex PCR, lists solely in-frame clones and lacks some. The table lists tens of thousands of clones, about 91% of them singletons. Sequencing was carried out using T cells isolated from PBMCs. The receptor's source is a human donor in good health. The rearrangement joins TRBV5-1 to TRBJ1-1; the match to TRBD1 covers 7 bases. This chain's CDR3 is CASSLRVATRDRNTEAFF. The CDR3 DNA follows: TGCGCCAGCAGCCTACGTGTGGCAACCCGGGACAGAAACACTGAAGCTTTCTTT.